This T cell receptor beta chain was recorded in a study of shared clonotypes between healthy human individuals (TCRdb year 2020). With regard to the full study: The cohort comprised a couple of women and a few men aged 18 to 49 years. To estimate repertoire size and how much clonotypes are shared between individuals, the study performed deep sequencing of blood TCR repertoires from a few healthy adults. To increase sequencing depth and limit assay-specific biases, TCR repertoire library preparation and sequencing were carried out by different laboratories using diverse techniques. For each donor, CD4 naive and CD4 memory were each run on three plates, CD8 naive on two plates, and CD8 memory on one plate. Leukapheresis yielded between about 0.94 and 8.9 billion PBMCs per donor.

What the study reported, not specific to this receptor: Clonotypes shared by all four sorted-subset donors showed higher generation probabilities than non-shared clonotypes. Because the study included only a small number of donors, the genetic and exposure-history diversity represented was limited. Pairwise subsampling indicated that sequencing depth was expected to affect the degree of clonotype sharing among donors. About 5% of naive CD4, 3.5% of naive CD8, about 2.4% of memory CD4, and roughly 0.4% of memory CD8 clonotypes were shared across several donors. Even with the large sequencing depth, rarefaction of the sorted-subset datasets indicated that sequencing was incomplete. Naive subsets generally had larger estimated clonotype richness than memory subsets did. Sampling was restricted to blood, and TCR repertoires in tissue are likely to differ from TCR repertoires in blood.

TCR CDR3 regions were amplified from genomic DNA by multiplex PCR using the deep immunoSEQ assay. Extracted genomic DNA from each cell subset was distributed evenly across all wells of several immunoSEQ 96-well plates, and each plate was treated as a replicate. Each replicate PCR for sorted subsets received roughly 200 ng genomic DNA, equal to some 32,000 T cell genomes. Purified libraries were measured with a Qubit 3.0 fluorometer, size-checked on a Bioanalyzer 2100, and measured again with the KAPA Library Quantification kit. Every immunoSEQ 96-well plate was sequenced on a separate single-read 150-cycle Illumina NextSeq 550 flow cell. In the source study's methods: Because the immunoSEQ output held only junctional sequences and lacked quality scores, the filtering could not match the filtering applied to full-length reads. Sequences were annotated with PyIR, a Python wrapper for IgBLAST v1.9, using IMGT germline references to assign V/J genes and CDR3. Any read was removed if the V/J assignment was weak (E-value above 1e-6), the CDR3 was missing, or the read contained stop codons, out-of-frame junctions, or ambiguous translated residues. V3J clonotypes were defined by identical inferred V gene, J gene, and CDR3 amino acid sequence. Percentage overlap between repertoires was calculated by dividing the number of shared unique clonotypes by the size of the smaller repertoire. Repertoire richness was assessed with RTK rarefaction, the Chao1 estimator, and Recon v2.1 estimates of unobserved clonotypes. OLGA was used to compute generation probabilities for all TCRbeta clonotypes that the gDNA method yielded from a few donors. Imported from immuneACCESS, the table was reduced by TCRdb to in-frame sequences with V and J called. These copies leave out some clones; in studies compared against another copy, an unresolved V gene accounts for under half, and the cause of the remainder is not known. V, J and clone size reflect that table, while D and trimming were determined from the DNA. Within this sample are some 2 million clones, with 85% to 95% of them counted one time only. The ten largest clonotypes hold more than 0.9% of the sample.

A word on this clone: Its antigen target is currently unknown. Base qualities are not at hand, and no much larger clone is one base apart.

CD8 naive samples were obtained by positive selection for CCR7 among CD45RO-negative cells, yielding a CD45RA+CCR7+ population from which TemRA cells were excluded. Healthy HIV-negative adults with no recently reported acute infections or vaccinations were included as donors. Every donor was a Caucasian adult residing in Nashville, Tennessee, USA. After blood collection by leukapheresis, PBMCs were isolated using Ficoll-Histopaque density gradient centrifugation and then cryopreserved in the vapor phase of liquid nitrogen. Purity and quantity of every magnetically sorted T cell population were checked by analytical flow cytometry. Genomic DNA was isolated from every sorted fraction and measured by UV absorbance on a Nanodrop 2000c. CDR1 is given as SEHNR and CDR2 as FQNEAQ, both from the germline V gene (reference sequence). A distance of 17 bases separates the germline ends of V and J, which lose 4 bases and 1 base respectively. The CDR3, from cysteine to phenylalanine, totals 16 residues. The CDR3 DNA has 48 bases and is translated from base 1.

This receptor was identified in a man aged 18 to 29 in good health. Input material: naive CD8+ T cells sorted from blood. Taken with the paper, the label for cell subset or site translates to: CD45RA+CCR7+. The V and J segments used are TRBV7-9 and TRBJ2-7; the D region may be TRBD1 or TRBD2, each matching 5 bases equally. The nucleotides read TGTGCCAGCAGCTCTAACCGGGACGGCCCATCCTACGAGCAGTACTTC. The translation is CASSSNRDGPSYEQYF.